Below, 32 T cell receptor beta chains from the same sample are listed, as sequenced in a study of Graves' ophthalmopathy and Graves' hyperthyroidism. RNA served as the template for amplifying TCR beta CDR3 regions. In the first round, RT-PCR was carried out with HTBI primers, and a multiplex PCR formed the second round. Using its own MiXCR run on the multiplex PCR reads, TCRdb lists one record per CDR3 protein. The table records over 450,000 distinct CDR3 sequences, roughly an eighth of them present only once. Sequencing was carried out using blood. The receptors come from a woman aged 25 to 39 with Graves' ophthalmopathy.

This clonotype was observed at least ten times. The chain has TRBV5-1 and TRBJ2-2, with TRBD1 as a possible D gene (6 bases). Trimming removed 4 bases from V and 4 bases from J, with 14 bases in between. Germline lookup yields CDR1 SGHRS and CDR2 YFSETQ. The CDR3 has 15 residues. CDR3 coding DNA: TGCGCCAGCAGCGAACTCAACAGGGTCACCGGGGAGCTGTTTTTT. As protein: CASSELNRVTGELFF.

This clonotype was seen at least ten times. This chain links TRBV7-2 with TRBJ2-7, with D possibly TRBD1 on 5 matching bases. Trimming shortened V by 0 bases and J by 0 bases, and 9 bases separated the two germline ends. Germline lookup yields CDR1 SGHTA and CDR2 FQGNSA. This CDR3 contains 15 residues. CDR3 in DNA: TGTGCCAGCAGCTTAGCTCCAGGGCGCTCCTACGAGCAGTACTTC. The encoded protein is CASSLAPGRSYEQYF. Complete variable domain (other parts from reference TRBV7-2 and TRBJ2-7): GAGVSQSPSNKVTEKGKDVELRCDPISGHTALYWYRQSLGQGLEFLIYFQGNSAPDKSGLPSDRFSAERTGGSVSTLTIQRTQQEDSAVYLCASSLAPGRSYEQYFGPGTRLTVT.

This clonotype has a count of ten or more. The V call is TRBV19, the J call TRBJ1-2, with D possibly being TRBD1 (5 bases). The germline V gene encodes CDR1 LNHDA and CDR2 SQIVND (reference sequence). This CDR3 is built from 13 residues. Trimming removed 9 bases at V and 5 bases at J, with 16 bases between. CDR3 sequence: CASYFTGTYGYTF. As DNA, the CDR3 is TGTGCCAGCTACTTTACAGGAACTTATGGCTACACCTTC.

This clonotype was recorded a few times. V is TRBV24-1 and J is TRBJ1-5; 9 bases map to TRBD1. The V gene end was trimmed by 5 bases and the J gene end by 4 bases; junction bases not matched to a gene: 11. The CDR3 totals 17 residues. The germline V gene has CDR1 KGHDR and CDR2 SFDVKD. In DNA, the CDR3 is TGTGCCACCAGTGCCCACCCCCACAGGGGGCAAAATCAGCCCCAGCATTTT. Translation gives CATSAHPHRGQNQPQHF.

The gene calls are TRBV10-3 and TRBJ2-7; TRBD2 aligns across 9 bases. The germline V gene encodes CDR1 ENHRY and CDR2 SYGVKD. The V gene end was trimmed by 5 bases and the J gene end by 1 base; junction bases not matched to a gene: 6. The CDR3 is made up of 15 amino acids. CDR3 coding DNA: TGTGCCATCAGTCAACTAGCGGGCTGGTCCTACGAGCAGTACTTC. Translating gives CAISQLAGWSYEQYF.

A few counts support this clonotype. This chain joins TRBV18 and TRBJ2-7; 7 bases match TRBD2. J gave up 2 bases and V 4 bases, and 8 bases lay outside the gene matches. The CDR3 totals 15 residues. Germline V lookup: CDR1 KGHSH, CDR2 LQKENI. The CDR3 DNA follows: TGTGCCAGCTCACAGGAACTAGCGTCTGCCTACGAGCAGTACTTC. Protein: CASSQELASAYEQYF.

V and J are TRBV12-3 or TRBV12-4 and TRBJ2-5; perhaps TRBD2 as D (7 bases). The CDR3 consists of 14 residues. V was pared by 6 bases and J by 2 bases, with 13 bases between. CDR3 in amino acids: CASRAGAFQETQYF. The DNA of the CDR3 is TGTGCCAGCAGGGCGGGGGCCTTTCAAGAGACCCAGTACTTC.

This clonotype was found many times. The rearrangement links TRBV28 to TRBJ1-1, with D tentatively TRBD1 (5 bases). The CDR3 has 12 amino acids. The V gene's germline CDR1 is MDHEN and CDR2 SYDVKM. The germline V and J ends were trimmed by 7 bases and 5 bases, with 11 bases remaining between them. CDR3 region: CASTPGRTEAFF. CDR3 nucleotide sequence: TGTGCCAGCACCCCGGGACGGACTGAAGCTTTCTTT.

The sample holds many counts of this clonotype. This chain joins TRBV7-2 and TRBJ2-2; TRBD1 aligns across 9 bases. Per germline, CDR1 SGHTA and CDR2 FQGNSA. V lost 6 bases to trimming and J lost 3 bases; unmatched junction nucleotides: 5. This CDR3 region has 15 residues. This CDR3 is CASSSGTGYTGELFF. CDR3 sequence (DNA): TGTGCCAGCAGTTCCGGGACAGGGTACACCGGGGAGCTGTTTTTT.

This clonotype has a handful of counts. The V gene is TRBV6-1, the J gene TRBJ1-6, with D uncertain. Trimming stripped 5 bases from V and 14 bases from J, with 13 bases between. The CDR3 is made up of 12 amino acids. Germline CDR1 reads MNHNS; CDR2 reads SASEGT. DNA for the CDR3: TGTGCCAGCAGTTCCCCCGGTTTGGCCCTCCACTTT. It codes for CASSSPGLALHF.

This clonotype was counted many times. This chain uses TRBV7-2 with TRBJ1-1, with D possibly being TRBD1 (5 bases). Looked up from germline, CDR1 is SGHTA and CDR2 is FQGNSA. Trimming removed 5 bases at V and 9 bases at J, with 13 bases between. The CDR3 sequence is 12 residues long. The CDR3, as DNA: TGTGCCAGCAGCCACCGGGGGGGAAAAGCTTTCTTT. This codes for CASSHRGGKAFF.

The rearrangement links TRBV18 to TRBJ1-2, with 9 bases matching TRBD1. CDR1 is KGHSH, CDR2 LQKENI, per germline. V gave up 5 bases and J gave up 3 bases; unmatched junction bases: 10. The CDR3 extends over 16 amino acids. This CDR3 is CASSSLQGARDYGYTF. The CDR3 nucleotides read TGTGCCAGCTCATCATTACAGGGGGCGCGGGACTATGGCTACACCTTC.

The table lists this clonotype with many counts. The chain employs TRBV29-1 and TRBJ2-7, with D perhaps given as TRBD1 or TRBD2 (6 bases each). Germline assignment: CDR1 SQVTM and CDR2 ANQGSEA. Trimming took 8 bases from V and 0 from J, leaving 20 bases between them. The CDR3 runs to 15 residues. The CDR3 protein is CSTAGGDLFSYEQYF. As DNA, the CDR3 is TGCAGCACGGCCGGGGGCGACCTTTTCTCCTACGAGCAGTACTTC.

In this sample, this clonotype turned up many times. The chain has TRBV20-1 and TRBJ1-2, with TRBD1 matching over 8 bases. Germline CDR1 DFQATT, CDR2 SNEGSKA (reference sequence). The CDR3 totals 14 residues. V gave up 0 bases and J gave up 4 bases; unmatched junction bases: 4. DNA for the CDR3: TGCAGTGCTAGAGAGGGGACAGGCTCCTATGGCTACACCTTC. It yields the protein CSAREGTGSYGYTF.

This clonotype was recorded a few times. The gene calls are TRBV12-3 or TRBV12-4 and TRBJ2-5; D uncertain. This CDR3 comprises 13 residues. Trimming removed 0 bases at V and 4 bases at J, with 6 bases between. CDR3: CASSLAMTETQYF. In DNA, the CDR3 is TGTGCCAGCAGTTTAGCGATGACAGAGACCCAGTACTTC.

Ten or more counts support this clonotype. The chain's CDR3 is CASSQSSYEQYF. CDR3 nucleotides: TGTGCCAGCAGTCAGTCCTCCTACGAGCAGTACTTC. The chain joins TRBV7-2 to TRBJ2-7; unclear D gene. The germline V gene has CDR1 SGHTA and CDR2 FQGNSA. Trimming removed 6 bases at V and 0 bases at J, with 6 bases between. CDR3 length equals 12 residues.

This chain uses TRBV3-1 with TRBJ2-2, with 10 bases aligning to TRBD2. V shed 5 bases, J shed 5 bases, and the junction held 8 bases outside the gene matches. CDR1 and CDR2 from the germline V gene are LGHDT and YNNKEL (reference sequence). The CDR3 has 16 amino acids. This CDR3 reads CASSYRGLASTGELFF. CDR3 bases: TGTGCCAGCAGCTACCGGGGACTAGCGAGTACCGGGGAGCTGTTTTTT.

This clonotype was counted at least ten times. The chain recombines TRBV30 with TRBJ2-5; 9 bases are shared with TRBD1. V was clipped by 4 bases and J by 5 bases; unmatched bases: 5. Per germline, CDR1 GTSNPN and CDR2 SVGIG (reference sequence). The CDR3 sequence is 13 residues long. CDR3 sequence: CAWNRGPGETQYF. CDR3 nucleotides: TGTGCCTGGAACAGGGGGCCGGGGGAGACCCAGTACTTC. The full variable domain, rest sourced from reference TRBV30 and TRBJ2-5, is SQTIHQWPATLVQPVGSPLSLECTVEGTSNPNLYWYRQAAGRGLQLLFYSVGIGQISSEVPQNLSASRPQDRQFILSSKKLLLSDSGFYLCAWNRGPGETQYFGPGTRLLVL.

The sample holds many counts of this clonotype. This chain connects TRBV2 to TRBJ1-3; 7 nucleotides agree with TRBD1. CDR1 SNHLY and CDR2 FYNNEI come from the germline V gene. V was pared by 5 bases and J by 0 bases, with 7 bases of the junction left unmatched. The CDR3 is 16 residues long. This CDR3 reads CASSNDRAVSGNTIYF. CDR3 in DNA: TGTGCCAGCAGTAATGACAGGGCGGTCTCTGGAAACACCATATATTTT.

The table lists this clonotype with many counts. This chain joins TRBV6-1 and TRBJ1-3, with 9 bases matching TRBD1. The germline CDR1 and CDR2 sequences are MNHNS and SASEGT. J gave up 2 bases and V 6 bases, and 11 bases lay outside the gene matches. The CDR3 covers 17 residues. The CDR3 region is CASSEPQGARPGNTIYF. The CDR3 DNA is TGTGCCAGCAGCGAACCACAGGGGGCGCGTCCTGGAAACACCATATATTTT.

This clonotype came up a few times. This chain's CDR3 is CASGTGAVSPLHF. In nucleotides, the CDR3 is TGTGCCAGCGGAACAGGAGCCGTATCACCCCTCCACTTT. The chain uses TRBV6-1 and TRBJ1-6; possibly TRBD1 for D (5 bases). The ends were cut back, 8 bases at V and 10 bases at J, with 15 bases in the middle. This CDR3 is built from 13 residues. The germline V gene has CDR1 MNHNS and CDR2 SASEGT.

This clonotype was observed a few times. The chain is built from TRBV6-1 and TRBJ1-1; weak D call: TRBD1 (6 bases). The ends were cut back, 7 bases at V and 5 bases at J, with 23 bases in the middle. The germline V gene has CDR1 MNHNS and CDR2 SASEGT. CDR3 size: 16 residues. CDR3 nucleotides: TGTGCCAGCACCAGGGGTCGGTGGGGGGGAAATACTGAAGCTTTCTTT. This codes for CASTRGRWGGNTEAFF.

The chain carries TRBV7-2 and TRBJ1-6; D perhaps matches TRBD1 (6 bases). The CDR3 spans 15 residues. Trimming took 1 base from V and 8 from J, leaving 12 bases between them. Germline CDR1 and CDR2: SGHTA and FQGNSA. CDR3 loop: CASSLEQGKDSPLHF. The CDR3 DNA sequence: TGTGCCAGCAGCTTAGAACAGGGCAAGGATTCACCCCTCCACTTT. The full variable domain, completed using reference TRBV7-2 and TRBJ1-6, is GAGVSQSPSNKVTEKGKDVELRCDPISGHTALYWYRQSLGQGLEFLIYFQGNSAPDKSGLPSDRFSAERTGGSVSTLTIQRTQQEDSAVYLCASSLEQGKDSPLHFGNGTRLTVT.

This clonotype came up once. This may arise from a read error, as a much more abundant clone is one base away. V usage is TRBV6-1 and J usage is TRBJ1-5, with D unclear. The CDR3 covers 15 residues. Deletions cut 4 bases from V and 2 bases from J, with 12 bases between. Germline CDR1 is MNHNS and CDR2 is SASEGT. For the CDR3, the DNA is TGTGCCAGCAGTGGTTTCGGGATCGGCAATCAGCCCCAGCATTTT. It encodes CASSGFGIGNQPQHF.

This clonotype was counted at least ten times. V gene TRBV20-1 combines with J gene TRBJ1-2, with 7 positions matching TRBD1. In germline, CDR1 is DFQATT, CDR2 SNEGSKA (reference sequence). V was pared by 3 bases and J by 5 bases, with 12 bases of the junction left unmatched. The CDR3 is made up of 15 amino acids. CDR3 residues: CSASPGQAASYGYTF. The DNA for the CDR3 is TGCAGTGCTAGTCCCGGACAGGCAGCCTCTTATGGCTACACCTTC.

This clonotype was detected many times. The V gene is TRBV28, the J gene TRBJ1-1; no reliable D call. CDR1 is MDHEN and CDR2 is SYDVKM in the germline V gene. Trimming took off 6 bases at V and 0 bases at J, with 14 bases between the two ends. CDR3 length equals 15 residues. CDR3 sequence reads: CASRGSQLLNTEAFF. The CDR3 coding sequence is TGTGCCAGCAGAGGCAGCCAGCTATTGAACACTGAAGCTTTCTTT.

This clonotype was seen repeatedly, ten times or more. V gene TRBV6-1 combines with J gene TRBJ1-5; D perhaps matches TRBD1 (6 bases). CDR1 is MNHNS and CDR2 is SASEGT in the germline V gene. The CDR3 consists of 15 residues. V lost 6 bases and J 2 bases, leaving 14 bases between the germline ends. DNA of the CDR3: TGTGCCAGCAGCCCCGGGACACAAGGCAATCAGCCCCAGCATTTT. Amino acid sequence: CASSPGTQGNQPQHF.

Only a few counts were recorded for this clonotype. The chain employs TRBV6-5 and TRBJ2-7; D call uncertain. The CDR3 sequence is 14 residues long. In germline, CDR1 is MNHEY, CDR2 SVGAGI. V was clipped by 2 bases and J by 2 bases, with 10 bases between them. The DNA of the CDR3 is TGTGCCAGCAGTTACAACGACCAAACCTACGAGCAGTACTTC. Translation gives CASSYNDQTYEQYF.

The chain couples TRBV19 to TRBJ1-1; 8 bases are shared with TRBD1. CDR1 and CDR2 (germline): LNHDA, SQIVND (reference sequence). The CDR3 is made up of 13 amino acids. Trimming cost V 9 bases and J 5 bases; bases outside gene matches: 8. Here the CDR3 reads CASGQGLRTEAFF. CDR3 sequence (DNA): TGTGCCAGCGGACAGGGTTTAAGAACTGAAGCTTTCTTT.

In its sample, this clonotype was seen many times. The chain couples TRBV20-1 to TRBJ2-2; TRBD2 matches 7 bases. CDR3 length equals 19 residues. Germline V gene sequence: CDR1 DFQATT, CDR2 SNEGSKA (reference sequence). V gave up 0 bases and J gave up 1 base; unmatched junction bases: 14. The CDR3 DNA follows: TGCAGTGCTAGAGACATTGGGGGAGGGACGGAGATGAACACCGGGGAGCTGTTTTTT. It yields the protein CSARDIGGGTEMNTGELFF.

The V and J genes are TRBV6-1 and TRBJ2-7, with no clear D. This CDR3 has 15 residues. Trimming shortened V by 1 base and J by 0 bases, and 10 bases separated the two germline ends. Germline V lookup: CDR1 MNHNS, CDR2 SASEGT. CDR3 loop: CASSEGLGNSYEQYF. CDR3 nucleotides: TGTGCCAGCAGTGAAGGGTTAGGGAACTCCTACGAGCAGTACTTC.

This clonotype occurred many times. CDR3 loop: CSARATGLPLYEQYF. The CDR3 DNA reads as TGCAGTGCTAGGGCAACGGGACTACCCCTCTACGAGCAGTACTTC. The chain is built from TRBV20-1 and TRBJ2-7; TRBD2 matches 7 bases. V was clipped by 3 bases and J by 3 bases; unmatched bases: 11. This CDR3 has 15 amino acids. Germline CDR1 DFQATT, CDR2 SNEGSKA (reference sequence).